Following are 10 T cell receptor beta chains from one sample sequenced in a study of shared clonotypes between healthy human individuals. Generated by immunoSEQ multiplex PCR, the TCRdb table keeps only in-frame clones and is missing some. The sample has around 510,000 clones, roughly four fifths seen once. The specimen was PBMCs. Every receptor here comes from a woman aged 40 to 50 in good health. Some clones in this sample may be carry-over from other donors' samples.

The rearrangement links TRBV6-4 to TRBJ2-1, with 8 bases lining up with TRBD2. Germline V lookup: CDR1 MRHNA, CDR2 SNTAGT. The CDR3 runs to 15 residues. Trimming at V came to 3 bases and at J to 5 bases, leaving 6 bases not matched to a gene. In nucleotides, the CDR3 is TGTGCCAGCAGTGAATCAGCGGGAGTACACAATGAGCAGTTCTTC. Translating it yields CASSESAGVHNEQFF.

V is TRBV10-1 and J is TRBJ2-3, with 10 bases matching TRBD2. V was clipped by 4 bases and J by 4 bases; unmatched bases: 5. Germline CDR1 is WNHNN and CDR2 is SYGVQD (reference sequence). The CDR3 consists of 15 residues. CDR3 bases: TGCGCCAGCAGTGGTGGACTAGCGGTTTCAGATACGCAGTATTTT. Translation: CASSGGLAVSDTQYF.

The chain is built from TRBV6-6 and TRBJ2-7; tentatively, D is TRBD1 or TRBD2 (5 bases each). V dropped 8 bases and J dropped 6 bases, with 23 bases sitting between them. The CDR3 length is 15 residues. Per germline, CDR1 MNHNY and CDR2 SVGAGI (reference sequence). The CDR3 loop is CASCGKALPGTEQYF. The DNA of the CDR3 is TGTGCCAGCTGTGGGAAGGCCCTTCCTGGGACCGAGCAGTACTTC.

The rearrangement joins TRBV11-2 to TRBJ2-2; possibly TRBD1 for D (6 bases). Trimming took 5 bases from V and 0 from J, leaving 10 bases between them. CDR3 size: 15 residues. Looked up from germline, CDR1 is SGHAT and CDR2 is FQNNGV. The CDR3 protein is CASSKGQANTGELFF. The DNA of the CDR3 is TGTGCCAGCAGCAAGGGACAAGCGAACACCGGGGAGCTGTTTTTT.

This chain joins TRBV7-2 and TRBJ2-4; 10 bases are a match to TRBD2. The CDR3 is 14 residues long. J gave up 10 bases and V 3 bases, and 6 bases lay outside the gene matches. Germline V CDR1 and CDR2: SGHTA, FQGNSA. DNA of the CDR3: TGTGCCAGCAGCTTCCGACTAGCGGGTGATATTCAGTACTTC. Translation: CASSFRLAGDIQYF.

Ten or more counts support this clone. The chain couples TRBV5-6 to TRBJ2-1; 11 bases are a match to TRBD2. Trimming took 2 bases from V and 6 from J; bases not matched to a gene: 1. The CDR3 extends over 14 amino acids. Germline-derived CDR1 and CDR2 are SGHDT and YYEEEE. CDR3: CASSLLAGVNEQFF. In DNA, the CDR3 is TGTGCCAGCAGCTTACTAGCGGGAGTCAATGAGCAGTTCTTC.

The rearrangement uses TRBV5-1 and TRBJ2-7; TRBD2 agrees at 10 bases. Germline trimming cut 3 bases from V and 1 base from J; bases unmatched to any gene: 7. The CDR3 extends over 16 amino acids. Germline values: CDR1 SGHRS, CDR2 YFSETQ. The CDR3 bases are TGCGCCAGCAGCTCTGGACTAGCGGCGGGTTCCTACGAGCAGTACTTC. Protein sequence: CASSSGLAAGSYEQYF.

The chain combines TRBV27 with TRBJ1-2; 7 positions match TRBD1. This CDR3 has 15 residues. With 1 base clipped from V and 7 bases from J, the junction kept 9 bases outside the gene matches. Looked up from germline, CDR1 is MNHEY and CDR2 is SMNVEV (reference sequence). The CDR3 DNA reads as TGTGCCAGCAGTTTATACCGACAGGGTGCGAGTGGCTACACCTTC. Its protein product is CASSLYRQGASGYTF.

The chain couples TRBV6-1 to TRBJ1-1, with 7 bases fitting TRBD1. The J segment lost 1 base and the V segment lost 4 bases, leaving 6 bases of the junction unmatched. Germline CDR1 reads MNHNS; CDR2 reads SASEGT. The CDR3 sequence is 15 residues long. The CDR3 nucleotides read TGTGCCAGCAGTGCCTACAGGGGAAGGAACACTGAAGCTTTCTTT. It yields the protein CASSAYRGRNTEAFF.

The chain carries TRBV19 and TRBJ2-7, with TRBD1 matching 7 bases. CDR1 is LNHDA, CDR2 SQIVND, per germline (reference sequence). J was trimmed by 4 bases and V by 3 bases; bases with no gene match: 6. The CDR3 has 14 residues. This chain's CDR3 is CASSITGDAYEQYF. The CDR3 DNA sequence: TGTGCCAGTAGTATCACAGGGGATGCGTACGAGCAGTACTTC.